This is a list of T cell receptor beta chains from one sample in a study of shared clonotypes between healthy human individuals. Sequencing was performed with immunoSEQ multiplex PCR; in TCRdb, only in-frame clones are kept and a portion is missing. The data contain fewer than 600,000 clones, 75% to 85% of them singletons. The sequenced sample was PBMCs. The source of these receptors is a middle-aged woman in good health. Some clones in this sample may be carry-over from other donors' samples. Each CDR3 is given with its conserved first and last residue. D genes are given only for firm matches. A row's size may be missing; if present it is once, few, many or a size class.

size: -; V: TRBV6-6; D: -; J: TRBJ1-5; DNA: TGTGCCAGCAGTTATGCGGGGGATCAGCCCCAGCATTTT; CDR3: CASSYAGDQPQHF
size: few; V: TRBV7-2; D: TRBD1; J: TRBJ1-1; DNA: TGTGCCAGCAGCTCGACCGCCGGACAGGCCCTCACTGAAGCTTTCTTT; CDR3: CASSSTAGQALTEAFF
size: few; V: TRBV2; D: TRBD1; J: TRBJ1-2; DNA: TGTGCCAGCAGTGAACAGGACAGGGTGGTCTATGGCTACACCTTC; CDR3: CASSEQDRVVYGYTF
size: -; V: TRBV19; D: TRBD2; J: TRBJ2-1; DNA: TGTGCCAGTAGTATAGCGCTAGCGGCCAACAATGAGCAGTTCTTC; CDR3: CASSIALAANNEQFF
size: -; V: TRBV7-3; D: -; J: TRBJ2-1; DNA: TGTGCCAGCAGCTTAACTCGGGATGAGCAGTTCTTC; CDR3: CASSLTRDEQFF
size: -; V: TRBV2; D: TRBD1; J: TRBJ1-5; DNA: TGTGCCAGCAGCGGGACAGGGGGCAGTCAGCCCCAGCATTTT; CDR3: CASSGTGGSQPQHF
size: -; V: TRBV30; D: TRBD2; J: TRBJ2-3; DNA: TGTGCCATTCCGGCGGGACTAGCGGGAGGTACAGATACGCAGTATTTT; CDR3: CAIPAGLAGGTDTQYF
size: -; V: TRBV7-9; D: TRBD2; J: TRBJ2-5; DNA: TGTGCCAGCAGCCACGGGGGGGGGCAAGAGACCCAGTACTTC; CDR3: CASSHGGGQETQYF
size: -; V: TRBV15; D: TRBD2; J: TRBJ2-3; DNA: TGTGCCACCAGCAGAATGGGACTAGCGGGAGCAGATACGCAGTATTTT; CDR3: CATSRMGLAGADTQYF
size: once; V: TRBV29-1; D: TRBD2; J: TRBJ2-3; DNA: TGCAGCGTTCTTGGGACTAGCGGGAGTCGGGGCACAGATACGCAGTATTTT; CDR3: CSVLGTSGSRGTDTQYF
size: -; V: TRBV4-1; D: -; J: TRBJ2-7; DNA: TGCGCCAGCAGCCAACTCGGTCGTGGGTCCTACGAGCAGTACTTC; CDR3: CASSQLGRGSYEQYF
size: few; V: TRBV5-4; D: TRBD1; J: TRBJ1-1; DNA: TGTGCCAGCAGCACCGGACAGGGGTTGAACACTGAAGCTTTCTTT; CDR3: CASSTGQGLNTEAFF
size: few; V: TRBV27; D: TRBD1; J: TRBJ2-2; DNA: TGTGCCAGCAGCCAACAGGGGGCAGACACCGGGGAGCTGTTTTTT; CDR3: CASSQQGADTGELFF
size: -; V: TRBV6-1; D: TRBD2; J: TRBJ2-7; DNA: TGTGCCAGCAGTGAAGCTGGACTAGCGCTCTCCTACGAGCAGTACTTC; CDR3: CASSEAGLALSYEQYF
size: -; V: TRBV30; D: -; J: TRBJ1-6; DNA: TGTGCCTGGAGTGTATCCGGGGGGTCACCCCTCCACTTT; CDR3: CAWSVSGGSPLHF
size: -; V: TRBV4-2; D: TRBD2; J: TRBJ2-2; DNA: TGTGCCAGCAGCCAAGCCCTTAGCGGGAGCACCGGGGAGCTGTTTTTT; CDR3: CASSQALSGSTGELFF
size: -; V: TRBV7-9; D: -; J: TRBJ1-1; DNA: TGTGCCAGCAGCTTATTCGAGACTGAAGCTTTCTTT; CDR3: CASSLFETEAFF
size: -; V: TRBV7-2; D: -; J: TRBJ2-1; DNA: TGTGCCAGCAGGGGTAGCTCCTACAATGAGCAGTTCTTC; CDR3: CASRGSSYNEQFF
size: -; V: TRBV10-1; D: -; J: TRBJ2-3; DNA: TGCGCCAGCAGTGAGCTGCTCCGCACAGATACGCAGTATTTT; CDR3: CASSELLRTDTQYF
size: -; V: TRBV7-3; D: -; J: TRBJ2-3; DNA: TGTGCCAGCAGCCGCGGGGGCGGGAGCAGCACAGATACGCAGTATTTT; CDR3: CASSRGGGSSTDTQYF
size: -; V: TRBV7-9; D: -; J: TRBJ2-2; DNA: TGTGCCAGCAGCCCCCCAGGGGACCCCAACACCGGGGAGCTGTTTTTT; CDR3: CASSPPGDPNTGELFF
size: -; V: TRBV19; D: TRBD1; J: TRBJ2-5; DNA: TGTGCCAGTAGTCTAAGACAGGGTCAAGAGACCCAGTACTTC; CDR3: CASSLRQGQETQYF
size: -; V: TRBV4-3; D: TRBD2; J: TRBJ2-1; DNA: TGCGCCAGCAGCCAGGACCTGGGCGGGAGTCTTGAGCAGTTCTTC; CDR3: CASSQDLGGSLEQFF
size: -; V: TRBV4-1; D: -; J: TRBJ2-1; DNA: TGCGCCAGCAGCCAGGTTTACAATGAGCAGTTCTTC; CDR3: CASSQVYNEQFF
size: many; V: TRBV7-8; D: TRBD2; J: TRBJ2-1; DNA: TGTGCCAGCAGCCCCTTCCGTAGCGGGAGGCACAATGAGCAGTTCTTC; CDR3: CASSPFRSGRHNEQFF
size: -; V: TRBV18; D: -; J: TRBJ1-3; DNA: TGTGCCAGCTCACCGAGGGGGGCGTCGTCCTCTGGAAACACCATATATTTT; CDR3: CASSPRGASSSGNTIYF
size: -; V: TRBV11-2; D: -; J: TRBJ2-2; DNA: TGTGCCAGCAGCTTGCGGCGGGACGGGTCCGCCGGGGAGCTGTTTTTT; CDR3: CASSLRRDGSAGELFF
size: -; V: TRBV9; D: -; J: TRBJ2-3; DNA: TGTGCCAGCAGCCCTCCGGGGGGCTTGACAGATACGCAGTATTTT; CDR3: CASSPPGGLTDTQYF
size: few; V: TRBV30; D: TRBD2; J: TRBJ2-7; DNA: TGTGCCTGGAGTATACTAGCGGGGGTGTCGGGCGAGCAGTACTTC; CDR3: CAWSILAGVSGEQYF
size: -; V: TRBV27; D: -; J: TRBJ2-7; DNA: TGTGCCAGCAGTTCGGCCCTAGGCTACGAGCAGTACTTC; CDR3: CASSSALGYEQYF
size: once; V: TRBV5-1; D: -; J: TRBJ1-2; DNA: TGCGCCAGCAGCGGAACCGGGACGACGGGGGGCTATGGCTACACCTTC; CDR3: CASSGTGTTGGYGYTF
size: -; V: TRBV20-1; D: -; J: TRBJ2-1; DNA: TGCAGTCGCAAGTGGGGGAATGAGCAGTTCTTC; CDR3: CSRKWGNEQFF
size: -; V: TRBV9; D: TRBD1; J: TRBJ2-7; DNA: TGTGCCAGCAGCGTAGGGATAGGGGGCAGGGTGCACGAGCAGTACTTC; CDR3: CASSVGIGGRVHEQYF
size: -; V: TRBV28; D: TRBD1; J: TRBJ1-4; DNA: TGTGCCAGCAGTTCACCTCGGGACAGGGGTCGGGAAAAACTGTTTTTT; CDR3: CASSSPRDRGREKLFF
size: -; V: TRBV2; D: -; J: TRBJ2-1; DNA: TGTGCCAGCATGAAGCTAGCATACAATGAGCAGTTCTTC; CDR3: CASMKLAYNEQFF
size: -; V: TRBV28; D: -; J: TRBJ2-7; DNA: TGTGCCAGCAGTTTGGTGGGAGATCAGCAGTACTTC; CDR3: CASSLVGDQQYF
size: -; V: TRBV29-1; D: TRBD1; J: TRBJ1-3; DNA: TGCAGCGTCGCGCCGGGACAGACCTCTGGAAACACCATATATTTT; CDR3: CSVAPGQTSGNTIYF
size: -; V: TRBV30; D: TRBD2; J: TRBJ2-1; DNA: TGTGCCTGGAGTGTACCGGGCGGGAGCCCCTACAATGAGCAGTTCTTC; CDR3: CAWSVPGGSPYNEQFF
size: -; V: TRBV7-2; D: -; J: TRBJ2-1; DNA: TGTGCCAGCAGCTTAAGGCGGGCGAGCTCCTACAATGAGCAGTTCTTC; CDR3: CASSLRRASSYNEQFF
size: -; V: TRBV6-4; D: -; J: TRBJ2-5; DNA: TGTGCCAGCAGCTGTATATGGGGGATGGGATTCGAGACCCAGTACTTC; CDR3: CASSCIWGMGFETQYF
size: -; V: TRBV7-9; D: TRBD2; J: TRBJ2-1; DNA: TGTGCCAGCAGCTTATCCCCAGCGGGGGAGCAGTTCTTC; CDR3: CASSLSPAGEQFF
size: once; V: TRBV5-1; D: -; J: TRBJ2-6; DNA: TGCGCCAGCAGCCCCCCCCTTGGGACTGGGGCCAACGTCCTGACTTTC; CDR3: CASSPPLGTGANVLTF
size: -; V: TRBV6-5; D: TRBD1; J: TRBJ1-2; DNA: TGTGCCAGCAGTTACGACTCAGGGGGCCTTGGCTACACCTTC; CDR3: CASSYDSGGLGYTF
size: once; V: TRBV7-2; D: TRBD2; J: TRBJ2-7; DNA: TGTGCCAGCAGCTCAGCTCCTAGCGGGACCCGTCTCGAGCAGTACTTC; CDR3: CASSSAPSGTRLEQYF
size: -; V: TRBV27; D: TRBD2; J: TRBJ2-5; DNA: TGTGCCAGCAGTAAGGGACTAGCGGGAGTTGGAGAGACCCAGTACTTC; CDR3: CASSKGLAGVGETQYF
size: -; V: TRBV5-1; D: TRBD1; J: TRBJ2-1; DNA: TGCGCCAGCAGCCCCCTCCGGGACAGTCAAAGGGGTGAGCAGTTCTTC; CDR3: CASSPLRDSQRGEQFF
size: -; V: TRBV4-2; D: -; J: TRBJ1-4; DNA: TGTGCCAGCAGCCAAGCAGGGGAGCGGGAAAAACTGTTTTTT; CDR3: CASSQAGEREKLFF
size: -; V: TRBV7-2; D: TRBD2; J: TRBJ2-1; DNA: TGTGCCAGCAGCTGGTCGGGACAGTATGGGACTAGCGTGTTCTTC; CDR3: CASSWSGQYGTSVFF
size: -; V: TRBV11-2; D: -; J: TRBJ2-7; DNA: TGTGCCAGCAGCTTACGACACTCAGACTACGAGCAGTACTTC; CDR3: CASSLRHSDYEQYF
size: -; V: TRBV9; D: -; J: TRBJ2-5; DNA: TGTGCCAGCAGCGCCCCCCAAGGGAAAGAGACCCAGTACTTC; CDR3: CASSAPQGKETQYF
size: -; V: TRBV5-1; D: TRBD2; J: TRBJ2-1; DNA: TGCGCCAGCAGCTGGGGAGCGGGAGGGAACAATGAGCAGTTCTTC; CDR3: CASSWGAGGNNEQFF
size: -; V: TRBV2; D: -; J: TRBJ1-5; DNA: TGTGCCAGCAGGCCGACGGGACACCGACCTCATCAGCCCCAGCATTTT; CDR3: CASRPTGHRPHQPQHF
size: many; V: TRBV4-3; D: -; J: TRBJ2-1; DNA: TGCGCCAGCAGCCAAGAACCCAAAGCCCCCAATGAGCAGTTCTTC; CDR3: CASSQEPKAPNEQFF
size: -; V: TRBV7-2; D: -; J: TRBJ2-3; DNA: TGTGCCAGCAGCTTACAGGACTATACGCAGTATTTT; CDR3: CASSLQDYTQYF